This TCR beta chain was captured by sequencing in a study of CD8 T cells in ankylosing spondylitis. Notes on the study in general: Matched synovial fluid from ankylosing spondylitis patients was reported to be enriched for disease-linked clones. The disease-linked clones had a CD8+ phenotype and low blood frequencies. Seemingly characteristic of ankylosing spondylitis blood was a TCR beta motif consisting of 7 or 8 highly homologous variants.

Trimming removed 4 bases from V and 4 bases from J; junction bases left unmatched: 10. Germline V gene data show CDR1 as SGHDT and CDR2 as YYEEEE. There are 16 residues in the CDR3. By quantitative 5'-RACE with molecular barcodes, the TCR beta libraries were made. Each CDR3 protein is one row after TCRdb ran MiXCR on the 5' RACE reads. The sample lists about 800,000 distinct CDR3 sequences; 12% were seen once. There are a few counts of this clonotype. Its antigen is not known. This TCR derives from a male donor with ankylosing spondylitis. The rearrangement joins TRBV5-6 to TRBJ2-7, with TRBD2 matching over 11 bases. Material: blood, either unsorted or a sorted T cell fraction (not recorded which). In DNA form, the CDR3 reads TGTGCCAGCAGCAGGACCCCTAGCGGGGGGAGGTACGAGCAGTACTTC. Protein sequence: CASSRTPSGGRYEQYF.